A single sample is the source of the 26 T cell receptor beta chains below, sequenced in a study of blood T cell repertoires in COVID-19. Generated by immunoSEQ multiplex PCR, the TCRdb table keeps only in-frame clones and is missing some. The sample records some 11,000 clones, 84% being singletons. Sequenced sample: peripheral blood. All receptors come from a man over 45 with active COVID-19.

This sequence joins TRBV5-1 and TRBJ1-6, with D unclear. Germline V gene lookup returns CDR1 SGHRS and CDR2 YFSETQ. V was cut by 4 bases and J by 8 bases, with 10 bases left in between. The CDR3 sequence is 13 residues long. The CDR3 DNA follows: TGCGCCAGCAGCGTGGGAGGAGATTCACCCCTCCACTTT. Protein sequence: CASSVGGDSPLHF. Full variable domain (rest looked up from reference TRBV5-1 and TRBJ1-6): KAGVTQTPRYLIKTRGQQVTLSCSPISGHRSVSWYQQTPGQGLQFLFEYFSETQRNKGNFPGRFSGRQFSNSRSEMNVSTLELGDSALYLCASSVGGDSPLHFGNGTRLTVT.

This chain joins TRBV6-5 and TRBJ2-1, with 10 nucleotides matching TRBD2. V shed 2 bases and J 0 bases; nucleotides not matched to a gene: 1. This CDR3 contains 16 residues. CDR1 and CDR2 from the germline V gene are MNHEY and SVGAGI. DNA for the CDR3: TGTGCCAGCAGTTACCCTAGCGGGAGCTCCTACAATGAGCAGTTCTTC. It encodes CASSYPSGSSYNEQFF.

This chain connects TRBV11-3 to TRBJ2-2, with D possibly TRBD2 on 6 matching bases. The CDR3 has 15 amino acids. V gave up 6 bases and J gave up 4 bases, with 15 bases separating them. Germline loops: CDR1 SGHNT, CDR2 YENEEA. The CDR3 reads CASSPAGQGTGELFF. In DNA form, the CDR3 reads TGTGCCAGCAGTCCAGCGGGTCAGGGCACCGGGGAGCTGTTTTTT. The variable domain in full, completed from reference TRBV11-3 and TRBJ2-2, reads EAGVVQSPRYKIIEKKQPVAFWCNPISGHNTLYWYLQNLGQGPELLIRYENEEAVDDSQLPKDRFSAERLKGVDSTLKIQPAELGDSAVYLCASSPAGQGTGELFFGEGSRLTVL.

This clone appeared a few times. The rearrangement joins TRBV19 to TRBJ2-1; 9 positions match TRBD2. V shed 7 bases and J 4 bases; nucleotides not matched to a gene: 8. There are 15 residues in the CDR3. Germline values: CDR1 LNHDA, CDR2 SQIVND (reference sequence). This CDR3 is CASTTGTSTYNEQFF. DNA for the CDR3: TGTGCCAGTACAACCGGGACTAGCACTTACAATGAGCAGTTCTTC.

This clone was observed once. This rearrangement joins TRBV7-9 to TRBJ1-4; a weak D match, TRBD1 (5 bases). V lost 6 bases to trimming and J lost 7 bases, with 12 bases between them. CDR3 size: 13 residues. CDR1 is SEHNR and CDR2 is FQNEAQ in the germline V gene (reference sequence). The CDR3 reads CASSGGSGEKLFF. The CDR3 DNA reads TGTGCCAGCAGTGGGGGGAGTGGTGAAAAACTGTTTTTT. The entire variable domain, with the rest obtained from reference TRBV7-9 and TRBJ1-4, is as follows: DTGVSQNPRHKITKRGQNVTFRCDPISEHNRLYWYRQTLGQGPEFLTYFQNEAQLEKSRLLSDRFSAERPKGSFSTLEIQRTEQGDSAMYLCASSGGSGEKLFFGSGTQLSVL.

The chain combines TRBV5-1 with TRBJ2-5, with D tentatively TRBD2 (6 bases). CDR1 and CDR2 from the germline V gene are SGHRS and YFSETQ. V was cut by 0 bases and J by 4 bases, with 13 bases left in between. This CDR3 is 15 amino acids long. The CDR3 here is CASSLALEGGETQYF. The DNA of the CDR3 is TGCGCCAGCAGCTTGGCTCTGGAGGGAGGAGAGACCCAGTACTTC.

The chain recombines TRBV11-2 with TRBJ1-2; 8 bases align to TRBD1. Germline V gene sequence: CDR1 SGHAT, CDR2 FQNNGV. J lost 4 bases, V lost 0 bases, and 4 bases had no gene match. The CDR3 runs to 15 residues. CDR3 sequence reads: CASSLDLTGGYGYTF. CDR3 nucleotides: TGTGCCAGCAGCTTAGACTTAACAGGGGGCTATGGCTACACCTTC.

The V gene is TRBV19, the J gene TRBJ2-7; 10 nucleotides align to TRBD2. V was pared by 5 bases and J by 2 bases, with 12 bases of the junction left unmatched. This CDR3 spans 17 amino acids. CDR1 and CDR2 from the germline V gene are LNHDA and SQIVND (reference sequence). The CDR3 loop reads CASSDNFPGTSAYEQYF. The CDR3 nucleotides are TGTGCCAGTAGTGATAACTTCCCCGGGACTAGCGCCTACGAGCAGTACTTC.

The rearrangement uses TRBV6-4 and TRBJ2-1, with 9 bases identical to TRBD2. The CDR3 consists of 16 residues. Germline-derived CDR1 and CDR2 are MRHNA and SNTAGT. After removal of 6 bases from V and 9 bases from J, the junction contained 15 bases not matched to a gene. CDR3 DNA sequence: TGTGCCAGCAGCCTGATCCCTGCGGGAGGGCCGGGTGAGCAGTTCTTC. Translation gives CASSLIPAGGPGEQFF.

V gene TRBV9 combines with J gene TRBJ2-3; 8 bases match TRBD2. The CDR3 contains 17 residues. V lost 0 bases, J lost 4 bases, and 10 bases stayed unmatched. The germline gives CDR1 SGDLS, CDR2 YYNGEE. CDR3 loop: CASSVDNGRAMADTQYF. CDR3 DNA: TGTGCCAGCAGCGTAGACAACGGGAGGGCCATGGCAGATACGCAGTATTTT.

V is TRBV29-1 and J is TRBJ1-3, with TRBD1 matching over 8 bases. The CDR3 has 14 residues. The trim removed 8 bases at V and 0 bases at J, leaving 6 bases unmatched. The germline V gene has CDR1 SQVTM and CDR2 ANQGSEA. The CDR3 here is CSLSTGDSGNTIYF. The CDR3 DNA reads as TGCAGCCTTTCGACAGGGGACTCTGGAAACACCATATATTTT.

The chain recombines TRBV27 with TRBJ2-3; D may be TRBD1 (6 bases). V gave up 3 bases and J gave up 0 bases, with 19 bases separating them. The CDR3 covers 18 residues. The V gene's germline CDR1 is MNHEY and CDR2 SMNVEV (reference sequence). The CDR3 DNA is TGTGCCAGCAGTTTTATAGGGCTGACAGGAGCTAGCACAGATACGCAGTATTTT. Translated, it gives CASSFIGLTGASTDTQYF.

This clone was picked up one time. J is TRBJ2-7 and V is TRBV9; 8 bases line up with TRBD2. Per the germline V gene, CDR1 is SGDLS and CDR2 is YYNGEE. Trimming removed 0 bases from V and 5 bases from J; junction bases left unmatched: 4. This CDR3 region has 14 residues. CDR3 protein: CASSVDSAGDEQYF. Written as DNA, the CDR3 is TGTGCCAGCAGCGTAGACTCAGCGGGAGACGAGCAGTACTTC.

The CDR3 DNA is TGTGCCAGCAGCTTATTCGGCGGGAGGGGCCAAGATACGCAGTATTTT. Its translation: CASSLFGGRGQDTQYF. The rearrangement links TRBV7-2 to TRBJ2-3; 9 bases align to TRBD2. The V gene end was trimmed by 2 bases and the J gene end by 5 bases; junction bases not matched to a gene: 8. This CDR3 is 16 amino acids long. In germline, CDR1 is SGHTA, CDR2 FQGNSA.

The chain combines TRBV12-5 with TRBJ1-3; 7 bases are a match to TRBD1. In germline, CDR1 is LGHNT, CDR2 FRNRAP. The CDR3 loop spans 14 amino acids. J was trimmed by 0 bases and V by 6 bases; bases with no gene match: 2. The CDR3 loop is CASGKGASGNTIYF. CDR3 in DNA: TGTGCTAGTGGGAAGGGGGCCTCTGGAAACACCATATATTTT.

The rearrangement links TRBV3-1 (or the pseudogene TRBV3-2) to TRBJ2-5, with D unresolved. V was clipped by 1 base and J by 2 bases, with 8 bases between them. This CDR3 contains 14 residues. Germline V gene sequence: CDR1 LGHDT, CDR2 YNNKEL (reference sequence). As DNA, the CDR3 is TGTGCCAGCAGCCAAGGTTTGCTACAAGAGACCCAGTACTTC. Amino acid sequence: CASSQGLLQETQYF.

The rearrangement links TRBV7-8 to TRBJ2-7; 11 bases map to TRBD2. CDR3 length equals 18 residues. V gave up 5 bases and J gave up 4 bases; unmatched junction bases: 16. The germline CDR1 and CDR2 sequences are SGHVS and FQNEAQ. The CDR3, as DNA: TGTGCCAGCAGCCCAATGCATCTTAGCGGGAGGGCCGGGTACGAGCAGTACTTC. Encoded protein: CASSPMHLSGRAGYEQYF.

The chain has TRBV6-6 and TRBJ2-3, with TRBD1 matching over 11 bases. The length of the CDR3 is 15 residues. The V gene's germline CDR1 is MNHNY and CDR2 SVGAGI (reference sequence). With V trimmed by 6 bases and J by 4 bases, 6 bases remained unmatched. CDR3 DNA sequence: TGTGCCAGCAGCCTGGACAGGGGGCATGCAGATACGCAGTATTTT. Its protein is CASSLDRGHADTQYF.

J is TRBJ1-2 and V is TRBV9, with 10 bases fitting TRBD1. J lost 7 bases, V lost 4 bases, and 16 bases had no gene match. Germline CDR1 SGDLS, CDR2 YYNGEE. This CDR3 is 17 amino acids long. CDR3 amino acids: CASSLPGQGYGQGGYTF. CDR3 bases: TGTGCCAGCAGCTTGCCGGGACAGGGGTATGGACAGGGTGGCTACACCTTC.

The chain uses TRBV9 and TRBJ2-3, with D perhaps TRBD2 (6 bases). Germline lookup yields CDR1 SGDLS and CDR2 YYNGEE. CDR3 length: 15 amino acids. Trimming took 3 bases from V and 2 from J, leaving 13 bases between them. DNA of the CDR3: TGTGCCAGCAGCGCCACTAGGGGACTCACAGATACGCAGTATTTT. Translation: CASSATRGLTDTQYF.

The rearrangement joins TRBV2 to TRBJ2-2; maybe TRBD1 (6 bases). The CDR3 is made up of 15 amino acids. CDR1 is SNHLY, CDR2 FYNNEI, per germline. Trimming stripped 3 bases from V and 4 bases from J, with 12 bases between. The CDR3 DNA reads as TGTGCCAGCAGTGACTGGACAGAGGGCACCGGGGAGCTGTTTTTT. It specifies CASSDWTEGTGELFF.

The rearrangement uses TRBV28 and TRBJ1-4; D perhaps matches TRBD1 (5 bases). Germline V lookup: CDR1 MDHEN, CDR2 SYDVKM. The CDR3 consists of 15 residues. The ends were cut back, 6 bases at V and 7 bases at J, with 18 bases in the middle. CDR3 protein: CASSYGGGKGEKLFF. Written as DNA, the CDR3 is TGTGCCAGCAGCTACGGTGGGGGGAAGGGTGAAAAACTGTTTTTT.

The chain recombines TRBV5-1 with TRBJ2-2; D is unclear. Germline CDR1 and CDR2: SGHRS and YFSETQ. This CDR3 is built from 14 residues. Trimming took off 3 bases at V and 6 bases at J, with 12 bases between the two ends. The CDR3 region is CASSSNLGAGELFF. CDR3 sequence (DNA): TGCGCCAGCAGCTCGAACCTAGGTGCCGGGGAGCTGTTTTTT.

V usage is TRBV19 and J usage is TRBJ2-4; 8 bases agree with TRBD2. V was pared by 4 bases and J by 0 bases, with 8 bases of the junction left unmatched. This CDR3 has 17 amino acids. Germline CDR1 LNHDA, CDR2 SQIVND (reference sequence). As DNA, the CDR3 is TGTGCCAGTAGTACCGTCGGGAGGGGGTTAGCCAAAAACATTCAGTACTTC. Protein product: CASSTVGRGLAKNIQYF.

The chain recombines TRBV5-8 with TRBJ1-6; no clear D gene. Between the trimmed V and J ends, which lost 5 bases and 0 bases, there was a span of 9 bases. CDR3 length: 15 residues. The germline CDR1 and CDR2 sequences are SGHTS and YDEGEE. CDR3 sequence: CASSSRGSYNSPLHF. CDR3 in DNA: TGTGCCAGCAGTTCCCGCGGCTCCTATAATTCACCCCTCCACTTT.

The CDR3 bases are TGTGCCAGCAGCTACACAGATACGCAGTATTTT. Its translation is CASSYTDTQYF. This rearrangement joins TRBV2 to TRBJ2-3, with no clear D. The CDR3 runs 11 residues. The V gene's germline CDR1 is SNHLY and CDR2 FYNNEI. The V end lost 6 bases, the J end lost 2 bases, and 3 bases lay between the germline ends.